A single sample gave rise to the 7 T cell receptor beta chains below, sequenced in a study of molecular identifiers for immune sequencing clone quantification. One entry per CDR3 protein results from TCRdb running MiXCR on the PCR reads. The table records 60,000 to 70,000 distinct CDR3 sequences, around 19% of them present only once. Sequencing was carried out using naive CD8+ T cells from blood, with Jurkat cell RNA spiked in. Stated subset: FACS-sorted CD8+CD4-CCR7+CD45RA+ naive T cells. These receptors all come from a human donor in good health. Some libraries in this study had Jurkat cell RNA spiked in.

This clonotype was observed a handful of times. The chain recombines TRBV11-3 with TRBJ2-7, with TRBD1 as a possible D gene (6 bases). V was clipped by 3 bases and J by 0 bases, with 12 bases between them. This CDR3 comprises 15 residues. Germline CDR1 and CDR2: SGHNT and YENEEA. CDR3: CASSFVQGFSYEQYF. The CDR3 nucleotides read TGTGCCAGCAGCTTCGTTCAGGGGTTCTCCTACGAGCAGTACTTC. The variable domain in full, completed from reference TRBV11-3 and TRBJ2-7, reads EAGVVQSPRYKIIEKKQPVAFWCNPISGHNTLYWYLQNLGQGPELLIRYENEEAVDDSQLPKDRFSAERLKGVDSTLKIQPAELGDSAVYLCASSFVQGFSYEQYFGPGTRLTVT.

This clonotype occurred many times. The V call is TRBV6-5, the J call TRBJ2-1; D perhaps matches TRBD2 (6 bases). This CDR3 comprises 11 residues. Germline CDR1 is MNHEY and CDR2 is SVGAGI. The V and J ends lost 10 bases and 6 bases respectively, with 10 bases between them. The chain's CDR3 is CATHGGNEQFF. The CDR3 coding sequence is TGTGCCACCCACGGGGGCAATGAGCAGTTCTTC.

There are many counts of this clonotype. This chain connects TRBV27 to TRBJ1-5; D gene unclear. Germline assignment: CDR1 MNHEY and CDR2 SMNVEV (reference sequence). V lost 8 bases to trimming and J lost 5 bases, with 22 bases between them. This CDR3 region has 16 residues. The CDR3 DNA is TGTGCCAGCTTGTTTGGGGTCCCAGAAGAACATCAGCCCCAGCATTTT. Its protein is CASLFGVPEEHQPQHF.

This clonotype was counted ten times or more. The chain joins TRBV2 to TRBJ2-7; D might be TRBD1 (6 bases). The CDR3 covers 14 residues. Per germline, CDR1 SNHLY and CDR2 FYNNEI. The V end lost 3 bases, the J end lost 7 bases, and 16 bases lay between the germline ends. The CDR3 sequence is CASSDPGQGLEQYF. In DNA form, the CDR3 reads TGTGCCAGCAGTGACCCGGGACAAGGTCTGGAGCAGTACTTC.

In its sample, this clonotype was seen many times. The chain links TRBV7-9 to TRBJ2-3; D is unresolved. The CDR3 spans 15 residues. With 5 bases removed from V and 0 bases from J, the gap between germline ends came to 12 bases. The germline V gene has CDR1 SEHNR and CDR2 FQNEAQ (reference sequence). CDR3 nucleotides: TGTGCCAGCAGCCTTCCGGGCATGAGCACAGATACGCAGTATTTT. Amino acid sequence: CASSLPGMSTDTQYF. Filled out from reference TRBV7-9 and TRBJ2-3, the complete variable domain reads DTGVSQNPRHKITKRGQNVTFRCDPISEHNRLYWYRQTLGQGPEFLTYFQNEAQLEKSRLLSDRFSAERPKGSFSTLEIQRTEQGDSAMYLCASSLPGMSTDTQYFGPGTRLTVL.

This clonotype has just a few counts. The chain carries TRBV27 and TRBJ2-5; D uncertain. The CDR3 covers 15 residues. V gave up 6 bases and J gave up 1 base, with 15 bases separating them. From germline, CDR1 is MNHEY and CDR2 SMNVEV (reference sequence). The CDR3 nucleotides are TGTGCCAGCAGCCCCGATCTTGGTAGCCAAGAGACCCAGTACTTC. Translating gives CASSPDLGSQETQYF.

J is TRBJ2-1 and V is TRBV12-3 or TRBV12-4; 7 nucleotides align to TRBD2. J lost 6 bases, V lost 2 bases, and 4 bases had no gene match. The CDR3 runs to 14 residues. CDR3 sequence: CASSLSGTLNEQFF. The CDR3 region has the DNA TGTGCCAGCAGTTTAAGCGGGACCCTCAATGAGCAGTTCTTC.